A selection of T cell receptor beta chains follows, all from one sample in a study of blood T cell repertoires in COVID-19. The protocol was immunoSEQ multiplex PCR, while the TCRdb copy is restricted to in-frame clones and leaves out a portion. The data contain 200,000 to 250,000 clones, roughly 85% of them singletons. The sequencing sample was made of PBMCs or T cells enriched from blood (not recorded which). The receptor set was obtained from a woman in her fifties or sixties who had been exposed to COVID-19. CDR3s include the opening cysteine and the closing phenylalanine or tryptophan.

CDR3 protein: CASTATLAGGTDTQYF
J gene: TRBJ2-3
V gene: TRBV5-4

CDR3 protein: CASSLAGRAEAFF
J gene: TRBJ1-1
V gene: TRBV13

CDR3 protein: CASSRDTNSPLHF
J gene: TRBJ1-6
V gene: TRBV2

CDR3 protein: CASSFYGRVRAFF
J gene: TRBJ1-1
V gene: TRBV12-3/TRBV12-4

CDR3 protein: CASSFRREGNYGYTF
J gene: TRBJ1-2
V gene: TRBV19

CDR3 protein: CASSVGDTSGNTIYF
J gene: TRBJ1-3
V gene: TRBV9

CDR3 protein: CASSFMGLAGGGELFF
J gene: TRBJ2-2
V gene: TRBV11-2

CDR3 protein: CASSQVRGTGGRETQYF
J gene: TRBJ2-5
V gene: TRBV3-1/TRBV3-2

CDR3 protein: CASSLRSDLTDSGIYEQYF
J gene: TRBJ2-7
V gene: TRBV5-1

CDR3 protein: CSVEDAQGTGYNEQFF
J gene: TRBJ2-1
V gene: TRBV29-1

CDR3 protein: CASRGLRESNEKLFF
J gene: TRBJ1-4
V gene: TRBV6-5

CDR3 protein: CASTLNPGGNTEAFF
J gene: TRBJ1-1
V gene: TRBV3-1/TRBV3-2

CDR3 protein: CASSTRTGSHIDNSPLHF
J gene: TRBJ1-6
V gene: TRBV21-1

CDR3 protein: CASSVLGAAESTDTQYF
J gene: TRBJ2-3
V gene: TRBV9

CDR3 protein: CASSEGGPQETQYF
J gene: TRBJ2-5
V gene: TRBV10-1

CDR3 protein: CASSSIRGLMNTEAFF
J gene: TRBJ1-1
V gene: TRBV28

CDR3 protein: CASSPRAGGGYTF
J gene: TRBJ1-2
V gene: TRBV18

CDR3 protein: CASAGENGNTIYF
J gene: TRBJ1-3
V gene: TRBV12-3/TRBV12-4

CDR3 protein: CASTPGATNEKLFF
J gene: TRBJ1-4
V gene: TRBV28

CDR3 protein: CASSLGVGGAPDTQYF
J gene: TRBJ2-3
V gene: TRBV5-8

CDR3 protein: CASSDRVHTGELFF
J gene: TRBJ2-2
V gene: TRBV3-1/TRBV3-2

CDR3 protein: CASSSTQGNTEAFF
J gene: TRBJ1-1
V gene: TRBV5-1

CDR3 protein: CASSPSLNYGYTF
J gene: TRBJ1-2
V gene: TRBV5-6

CDR3 protein: CASSVTGGLTTF
J gene: TRBJ1-2
V gene: TRBV19

CDR3 protein: CASSLSGGGSYEQYF
J gene: TRBJ2-7
V gene: TRBV5-1

CDR3 protein: CASSEYDSTYEQYF
J gene: TRBJ2-7
V gene: TRBV19

CDR3 protein: CASRRPGTGNEKLFF
J gene: TRBJ1-4
V gene: TRBV11-2

CDR3 protein: CASSRSSNQPQHF
J gene: TRBJ1-5
V gene: TRBV7-2

CDR3 protein: CASSHNLRNTEAFF
J gene: TRBJ1-1
V gene: TRBV14

CDR3 protein: CASSPRLAGGREQYF
J gene: TRBJ2-7
V gene: TRBV4-1

CDR3 protein: CASSLTGSLYGYTF
J gene: TRBJ1-2
V gene: TRBV13

CDR3 protein: CASSPGGGINSPLHF
J gene: TRBJ1-6
V gene: TRBV18

CDR3 protein: CASSLGQVLSTDTQYF
J gene: TRBJ2-3
V gene: TRBV5-1

CDR3 protein: CASSTVTWAYQETQYF
J gene: TRBJ2-5
V gene: TRBV5-1

CDR3 protein: CASSLEGGYTDTQYF
J gene: TRBJ2-3
V gene: TRBV7-3

CDR3 protein: CASSESQGPNYGYTF
J gene: TRBJ1-2
V gene: TRBV25-1

CDR3 protein: CASTDGTGVTGELFF
J gene: TRBJ2-2
V gene: TRBV28

CDR3 protein: CASSASGVRPQHF
J gene: TRBJ1-5
V gene: TRBV2

CDR3 protein: CASSFDRKRGIGELFF
J gene: TRBJ2-2
V gene: TRBV11-2

CDR3 protein: CASSLRLAGGLTDTQYF
J gene: TRBJ2-3
V gene: TRBV5-5

CDR3 protein: CASSSGLAGGRADTQYF
J gene: TRBJ2-3
V gene: TRBV7-2

CDR3 protein: CASSQDGPHGYTF
J gene: TRBJ1-2
V gene: TRBV3-1/TRBV3-2

CDR3 protein: CASSLGGPDTQYF
J gene: TRBJ2-3
V gene: TRBV5-1

CDR3 protein: CASSYRARVTEAFF
J gene: TRBJ1-1
V gene: TRBV3-1/TRBV3-2

CDR3 protein: CASSRRAATDTQYF
J gene: TRBJ2-3
V gene: TRBV19